This TCR beta chain was recovered during a study of Graves' ophthalmopathy and Graves' hyperthyroidism. At the level of the study: Blood was drawn at initial diagnosis, before any treatment. Whole-study findings and limits: Most thyroid clonotypes expanded beyond 0.001 frequency were also found in blood.

Moderate-to-severe activity, CAS ≥3, NOSPECS ≥4 and a duration under 3 months were seen in donors with ophthalmopathy. Diagnostic conclusions were grounded in clinical symptoms, serum thyroxine, TRAb, thyroid ultrasound and orbital computed tomography. Amplification of TCR beta CDR3 regions used RNA transcripts. The library came from an HTBI-primed first-round RT-PCR and a second-round multiplex PCR. TCRdb used MiXCR to reprocess the multiplex PCR reads, holding one entry per CDR3 protein. The data hold tens of thousands of distinct CDR3 sequences, with roughly 47% observed a single time. The germline V gene encodes CDR1 MDHEN and CDR2 SYDVKM. V lost 5 bases and J 9 bases, leaving 8 bases between the germline ends. The CDR3 length is 11 residues. This clonotype showed up many times. Its antigen remains unknown.

This chain uses TRBV28 with TRBJ2-1, with D uncertain. This clonotype was obtained from an adult woman with Graves' ophthalmopathy. The sample taken for sequencing was peripheral blood. CDR3 region: CASSQTPEQFF. The CDR3 DNA sequence: TGTGCCAGCAGTCAGACTCCTGAGCAGTTCTTC.